This T cell receptor beta chain was documented in a study of Graves' ophthalmopathy and Graves' hyperthyroidism. This clonotype was picked up a small number of times. Its antigen is unknown. With 5 bases clipped from V and 5 bases from J, the junction kept 7 bases outside the gene matches. Germline V gene lookup returns CDR1 DFQATT and CDR2 SNEGSKA (reference sequence). CDR3 length: 14 residues. The authors amplified TCR beta CDR3 regions from RNA transcripts. The workflow started with a first-round RT-PCR run with HTBI primers and then moved on to a second-round multiplex PCR. TCRdb re-analysed the multiplex PCR reads in MiXCR, keeping a single row per CDR3 protein. The sample shows 680,000 or so distinct CDR3 sequences, around a fifth of them seen only once. Study observations and caveats: The majority of expanded thyroid clonotypes above 0.001 frequency also occurred in blood.

The J gene is TRBJ2-7, the V gene TRBV20-1, with TRBD2 matching over 12 bases. Sequenced input: peripheral blood. This receptor was identified in a woman under 30 with stable Graves' hyperthyroidism. Some clones in this sample may be carry-over from other donors' samples. CDR3 loop: CSASSGRAPNEQYF. DNA for the CDR3: TGCAGTGCTTCTAGCGGGAGGGCTCCCAACGAGCAGTACTTC.